This TCR beta chain was identified in a study of T cell repertoires in cytomegalovirus infection. Across the study: It was the public TCR beta signatures that indicated both CMV infection and matching HLA type.

This clonotype was found a few times. The antigen is not known. V gave up 4 bases and J gave up 5 bases, with 21 bases separating them. Germline V gives CDR1 SGDLS, CDR2 YYNGEE. This CDR3 has 16 amino acids. TCRdb called the reads again in MiXCR, with one record for every CDR3 protein. The table lists roughly 310,000 distinct CDR3 sequences, 25% to 30% of them singletons. Study conclusions and caveats: Identification of carriers of CMV plus the relevant HLA was performed using cumulative public TCR beta family frequency.

The material sequenced was cultured PBMCs, taken from culture after CMV antigen stimulation. The source is a human donor in good health (CMV status not recorded). Some clones in this sample may be carry-over from other donors' samples. The chain has TRBV9 and TRBJ2-5, with D possibly TRBD2 on 6 matching bases. DNA of the CDR3: TGTGCCAGCAGCCCCCAACTAGCCCGCGGAATGGAGACCCAGTACTTC. Its translation is CASSPQLARGMETQYF. Variable domain in full (rest from reference TRBV9 and TRBJ2-5): DSGVTQTPKHLITATGQRVTLRCSPRSGDLSVYWYQQSLDQGLQFLIQYYNGEERAKGNILERFSAQQFPDLHSELNLSSLELGDSALYFCASSPQLARGMETQYFGPGTRLLVL.